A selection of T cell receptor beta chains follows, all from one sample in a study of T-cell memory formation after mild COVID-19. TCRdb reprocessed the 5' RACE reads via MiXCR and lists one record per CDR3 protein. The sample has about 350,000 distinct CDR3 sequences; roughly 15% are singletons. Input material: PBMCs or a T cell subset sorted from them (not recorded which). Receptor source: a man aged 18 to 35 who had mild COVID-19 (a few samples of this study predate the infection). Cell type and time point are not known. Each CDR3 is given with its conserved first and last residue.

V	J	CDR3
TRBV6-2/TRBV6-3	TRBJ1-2	CASHHSGYNYGYTF
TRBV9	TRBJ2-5	CASSVLAGDETQYF
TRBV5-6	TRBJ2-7	CASSLDPGVEQYF
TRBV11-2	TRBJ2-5	CASGASGGENEETQYF
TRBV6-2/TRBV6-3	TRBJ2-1	CASSRQGRPNEQFF
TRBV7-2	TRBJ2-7	CASSLTSGESYEQYF
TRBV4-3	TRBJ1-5	CASSHGLGNQPQHF
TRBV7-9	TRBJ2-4	CASSFGQGDPIAKNIQYF
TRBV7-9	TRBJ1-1	CASSPNYGAFF
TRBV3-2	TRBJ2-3	CASSQHLGTGGADTQYF
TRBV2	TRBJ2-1	CASNGAGSSYNEQFF
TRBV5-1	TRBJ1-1	CASSFQLQGTGTEAFF
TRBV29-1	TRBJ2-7	CSVVPSGRSYEQYF
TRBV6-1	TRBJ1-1	CASSEAYWTEAFF
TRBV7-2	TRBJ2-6	CASRTRVGSGANVLTF
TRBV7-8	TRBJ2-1	CASSLAVAGSSYNEQFF
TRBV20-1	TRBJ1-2	CSAIDINLGWAQKTNYGYTF
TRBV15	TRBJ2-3	CATTPGVQLGTYTQYF
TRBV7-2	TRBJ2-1	CASSSTRLNEQFF
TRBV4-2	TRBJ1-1	CASTVTGQGRTEAFF
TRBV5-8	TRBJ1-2	CASSFWGDVYGYTF
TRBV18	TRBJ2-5	CASSPSGETQYF
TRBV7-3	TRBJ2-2	CATGQGAGGELFF
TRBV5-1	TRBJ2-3	CATRATLSTDTQYF
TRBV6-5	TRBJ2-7	CASSYGPRFYEQYF
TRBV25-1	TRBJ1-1	CASSDSRTGATEAFF
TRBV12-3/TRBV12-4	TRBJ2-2	CASSLVLVGELFF
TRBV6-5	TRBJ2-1	CASRDGQGLLSGNEQFF
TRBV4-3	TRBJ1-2	CASSQDFGYGYTF
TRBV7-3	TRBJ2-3	CASSKTSGSTDTQYF
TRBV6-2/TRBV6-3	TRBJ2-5	CASSAGDETQYF
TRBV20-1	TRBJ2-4	CSAHTGLNIQYF
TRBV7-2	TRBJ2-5	CASSPGLAGSWTQYF
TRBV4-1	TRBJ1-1	CASSQHMTSSEAFF
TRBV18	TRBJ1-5	CASSLETGGNQPQHF
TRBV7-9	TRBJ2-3	CASSPSTSGWRPDTQYF
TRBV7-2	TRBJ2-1	CASRPSGGPFWEQFF
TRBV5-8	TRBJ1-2	CASSLAGTGGFGYTF
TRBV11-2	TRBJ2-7	CASNNLPGLALYEQYF
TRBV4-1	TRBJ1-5	CASSQVQWGTPQHF
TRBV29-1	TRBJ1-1	CSHRQGMNTEAFF
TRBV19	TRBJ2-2	CASSIWGQTGELFF
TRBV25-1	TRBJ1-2	CASWEGYGYTF
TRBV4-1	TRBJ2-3	CASSPVGTDTQYF
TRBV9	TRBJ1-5	CASSVTGGEFSPQHF
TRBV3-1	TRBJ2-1	CASSQGFREQFF
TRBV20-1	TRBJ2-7	CSARDNMLGQGYEQYF
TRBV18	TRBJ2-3	CASSFSVISTDTQYF
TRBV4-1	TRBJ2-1	CASSQGWGLGNEQFF
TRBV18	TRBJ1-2	CASSPLTGSYGYTF
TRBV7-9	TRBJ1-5	CASSTGGQYVNNQPQHF
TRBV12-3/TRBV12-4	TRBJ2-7	CASSLAGAHYEQYF
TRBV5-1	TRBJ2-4	CASSLQGVKNIQYF
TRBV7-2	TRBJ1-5	CASSPVGGAAQPQHF
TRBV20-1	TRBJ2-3	CSAAYEGRTDTQYF
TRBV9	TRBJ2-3	CASSSGDFSDTQYF
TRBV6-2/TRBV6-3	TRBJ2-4	CASTRGPAKNIQYF
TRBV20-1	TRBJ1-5	CSARDPDSNQPQHF
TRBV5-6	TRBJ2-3	CASSPLGDRGTDTQYF
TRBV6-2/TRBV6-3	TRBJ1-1	CASTPFTMNTEAFF